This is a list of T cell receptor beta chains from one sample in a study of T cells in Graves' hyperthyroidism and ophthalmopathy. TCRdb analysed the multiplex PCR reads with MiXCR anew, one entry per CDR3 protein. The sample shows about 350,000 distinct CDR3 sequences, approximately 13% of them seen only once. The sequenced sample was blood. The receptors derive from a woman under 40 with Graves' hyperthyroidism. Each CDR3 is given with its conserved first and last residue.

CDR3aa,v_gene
CSAARGDRGRGPTEAFF,TRBV29-1
CASSWAPTETQYF,TRBV28
CASSTGGPDPNEQFF,TRBV7-3
CASFAYVSQGRGEQFF,TRBV6-2/TRBV6-3
CASSRGLAASYEQYF,TRBV3-1
CASSALRTTEAFF,TRBV5-5
CASSFSRGEAFF,TRBV7-2
CASSPEDLPYEQYF,TRBV11-2
CASSFGGGALRSEQFF,TRBV12-3/TRBV12-4
CASSGSALTDTQYF,TRBV5-5
CASSLGASLLNNEQFF,TRBV11-2
CASSLIPIGLGNTEAFF,TRBV7-3
CATSRDFGNTEAFF,TRBV15
CASSPRTNTGLQEQFF,TRBV5-5
CASSLFETAYEQYF,TRBV5-6
CASSLLAGDTNEQFF,TRBV27
CASRPADRRSYEQYF,TRBV28
CAWSERYNEQFF,TRBV30
CAITPSGAYNEQFF,TRBV12-3/TRBV12-4
CASSYSTGLYTEAFF,TRBV6-2/TRBV6-3
CASSSRQGAIYNEQFF,TRBV7-9
CASSARGQGGSEKLFF,TRBV11-2
CAADSSTDTQYF,TRBV28
CASSYSQGYYEQYF,TRBV6-5
CSARDEGTSGSADTQYF,TRBV20-1
CASKGGHFQNTEAFF,TRBV6-1
CASRDPTADTQYF,TRBV6-1
CASSHPAGAAYEQYF,TRBV3-1
CASSQETSGLTGELFF,TRBV4-1
CASIRDLSYNEQFF,TRBV28
CATSGSRGDSSEQYF,TRBV15
CASTNRGGPEDTQYF,TRBV7-2
CASSYEGLDIEAFF,TRBV6-6
CASSLQAGGYTF,TRBV12-3/TRBV12-4
CASSQETARNEQFF,TRBV4-3